One and the same sample provided the 7 T cell receptor beta chains below, sequenced in a study of T cells in Graves' hyperthyroidism and ophthalmopathy. Amplified TCR beta CDR3 regions came from RNA transcripts. First-round RT-PCR targeting the TCR CDR3 was performed with the HTBI primer set. MiXCR was run by TCRdb on the multiplex PCR reads, yielding one entry per CDR3 protein. The sample has 360,000 or so distinct CDR3 sequences, less than 20% seen once. Sequenced: blood. The receptors were sampled from a woman in her 40s with Graves' ophthalmopathy.

In its sample, this clonotype was seen many times. The chain carries TRBV18 and TRBJ2-7; D call uncertain. CDR1 is KGHSH and CDR2 is LQKENI in the germline V gene. V was shortened by 2 bases and J by 2 bases, with 4 bases between the two germline ends. The CDR3 has 12 residues. CDR3 nucleotides: TGTGCCAGCTCACCAGCCGCCTACGAGCAGTACTTC. Its translation is CASSPAAYEQYF. Full variable domain (remainder filled in from reference TRBV18 and TRBJ2-7): NAGVMQNPRHLVRRRGQEARLRCSPMKGHSHVYWYRQLPEEGLKFMVYLQKENIIDESGMPKERFSAEFPKEGPSILRIQQVVRGDSAAYFCASSPAAYEQYFGPGTRLTVT.

This clonotype was recorded many times. This CDR3 fails to terminate in the conserved phenylalanine or tryptophan, so it likely reflects a read error. The genes are TRBV5-1 and TRBJ1-2; D possibly corresponds to TRBD1 (6 bases). V was trimmed by 4 bases and J by 6 bases, leaving 13 bases between them. The CDR3 length is 13 residues. Germline CDR1 SGHRS, CDR2 YFSETQ. This CDR3 is CASSPSGANGYTL. CDR3 sequence (DNA): TGCGCCAGCAGCCCCTCAGGGGCTAATGGCTACACCCTC.

In its sample, this clonotype was seen many times. The V gene is TRBV30, the J gene TRBJ2-7; D ambiguous. The germline V gene encodes CDR1 GTSNPN and CDR2 SVGIG (reference sequence). The CDR3 has 12 amino acids. V was clipped by 6 bases and J by 3 bases, with 12 bases between them. The CDR3 bases are TGTGCCTGCCTAAGAGTAAGCTACGAGCAGTACTTC. Protein: CACLRVSYEQYF.

This rearrangement joins TRBV11-2 to TRBJ2-7; no clear D gene. This CDR3 has 12 amino acids. The V and J ends lost 7 bases and 3 bases respectively, with 10 bases between them. CDR1 is SGHAT, CDR2 FQNNGV, per germline. The CDR3 reads CASTPVVYEQYF. The CDR3 coding sequence is TGTGCCAGCACCCCCGTAGTCTACGAGCAGTACTTC. Looking up the rest from reference TRBV11-2 and TRBJ2-7 gives the full variable domain: EAGVAQSPRYKIIEKRQSVAFWCNPISGHATLYWYQQILGQGPKLLIQFQNNGVVDDSQLPKDRFSAERLKGVDSTLKIQPAKLEDSAVYLCASTPVVYEQYFGPGTRLTVT.

This chain joins TRBV3-1 and TRBJ1-3, with D unresolved. CDR1 and CDR2 from the germline V gene are LGHDT and YNNKEL (reference sequence). The CDR3 covers 15 residues. V was clipped by 4 bases and J by 0 bases, with 10 bases between them. The CDR3 DNA sequence: TGTGCCAGCAGCCTCGAGGTTAACTCTGGAAACACCATATATTTT. Residues: CASSLEVNSGNTIYF.

This clonotype has a count of ten or more. This chain links TRBV20-1 with TRBJ2-3; 13 bases fit TRBD2. This CDR3 has 16 residues. Germline loops: CDR1 DFQATT, CDR2 SNEGSKA (reference sequence). After removal of 3 bases from V and 5 bases from J, the junction contained 8 bases not matched to a gene. The CDR3 DNA reads as TGCAGTGCTAGGGGTGGACTAGCGGGAGCCCAAGATACGCAGTATTTT. It specifies CSARGGLAGAQDTQYF.

The J gene is TRBJ2-2, the V gene TRBV28, with 8 positions matching TRBD1. The J segment lost 4 bases and the V segment lost 7 bases, leaving 8 bases of the junction unmatched. The germline gives CDR1 MDHEN, CDR2 SYDVKM. The length of the CDR3 is 15 residues. CDR3 nucleotides: TGTGCCAGCAAATGGGACAGGCGCTTCACCGGGGAGCTGTTTTTT. Encoded protein: CASKWDRRFTGELFF.